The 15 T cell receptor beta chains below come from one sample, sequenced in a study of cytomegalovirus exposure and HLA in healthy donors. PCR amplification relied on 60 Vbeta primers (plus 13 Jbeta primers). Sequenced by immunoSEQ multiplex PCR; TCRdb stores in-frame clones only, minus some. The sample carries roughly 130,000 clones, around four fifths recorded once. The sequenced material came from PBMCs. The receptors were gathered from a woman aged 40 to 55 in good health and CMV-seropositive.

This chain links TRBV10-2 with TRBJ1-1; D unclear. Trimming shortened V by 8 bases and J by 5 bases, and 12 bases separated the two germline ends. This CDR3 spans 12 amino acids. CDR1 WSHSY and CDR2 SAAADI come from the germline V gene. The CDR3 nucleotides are TGCGCCAGCTTGGACGGGAGAACTGAAGCTTTCTTT. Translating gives CASLDGRTEAFF.

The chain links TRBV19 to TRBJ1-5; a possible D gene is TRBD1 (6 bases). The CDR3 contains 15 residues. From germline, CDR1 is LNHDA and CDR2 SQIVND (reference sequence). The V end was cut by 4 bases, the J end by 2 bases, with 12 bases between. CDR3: CASSSATGGNQPQHF. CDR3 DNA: TGTGCCAGTAGTAGTGCGACAGGCGGCAATCAGCCCCAGCATTTT. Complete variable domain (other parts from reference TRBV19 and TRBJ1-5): DGGITQSPKYLFRKEGQNVTLSCEQNLNHDAMYWYRQDPGQGLRLIYYSQIVNDFQKGDIAEGYSVSREKKESFPLTVTSAQKNPTAFYLCASSSATGGNQPQHFGDGTRLSIL.

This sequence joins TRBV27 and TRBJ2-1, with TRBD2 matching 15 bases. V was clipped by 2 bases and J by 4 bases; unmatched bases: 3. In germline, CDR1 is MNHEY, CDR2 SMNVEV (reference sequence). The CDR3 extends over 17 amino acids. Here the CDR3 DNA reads TGTGCCAGCAGTTTAATAGGGACTAGCGGGAGGTACAATGAGCAGTTCTTC. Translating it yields CASSLIGTSGRYNEQFF.

The CDR3 coding sequence is TGTGCCAGCAGTCGACAGGGTTGGAATTCACCCCTCCACTTT. Protein sequence: CASSRQGWNSPLHF. The chain carries TRBV28 and TRBJ1-6, with 7 nucleotides matching TRBD1. This CDR3 has 14 residues. Germline V gene lookup returns CDR1 MDHEN and CDR2 SYDVKM. The trim removed 5 bases at V and 7 bases at J, leaving 5 bases unmatched.

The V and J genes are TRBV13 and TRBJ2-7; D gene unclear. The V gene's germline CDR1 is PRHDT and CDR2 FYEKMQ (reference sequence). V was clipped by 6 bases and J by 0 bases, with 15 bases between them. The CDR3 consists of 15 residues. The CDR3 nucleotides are TGTGCCAGCAGTCCATCCCAGGTTCTCTCCTACGAGCAGTACTTC. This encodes CASSPSQVLSYEQYF.

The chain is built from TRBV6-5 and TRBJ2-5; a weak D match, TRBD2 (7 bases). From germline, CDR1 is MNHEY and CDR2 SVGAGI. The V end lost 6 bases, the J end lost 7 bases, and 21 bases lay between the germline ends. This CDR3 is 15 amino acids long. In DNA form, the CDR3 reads TGTGCCAGCAGACACCTCACAGGGTGGGGGGGGACCCAGTACTTC. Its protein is CASRHLTGWGGTQYF.

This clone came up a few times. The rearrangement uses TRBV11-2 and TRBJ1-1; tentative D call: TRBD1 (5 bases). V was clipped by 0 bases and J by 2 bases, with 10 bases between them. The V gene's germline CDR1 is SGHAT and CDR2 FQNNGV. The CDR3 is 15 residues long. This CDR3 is CASSLDVGGNTEAFF. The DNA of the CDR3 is TGTGCCAGCAGCTTAGACGTCGGGGGTAACACTGAAGCTTTCTTT.

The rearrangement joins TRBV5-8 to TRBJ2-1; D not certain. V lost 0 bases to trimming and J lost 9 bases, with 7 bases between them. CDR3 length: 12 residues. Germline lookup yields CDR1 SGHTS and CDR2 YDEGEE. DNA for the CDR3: TGTGCCAGCAGCTTGGACCTGGCTGAGCAGTTCTTC. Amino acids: CASSLDLAEQFF.

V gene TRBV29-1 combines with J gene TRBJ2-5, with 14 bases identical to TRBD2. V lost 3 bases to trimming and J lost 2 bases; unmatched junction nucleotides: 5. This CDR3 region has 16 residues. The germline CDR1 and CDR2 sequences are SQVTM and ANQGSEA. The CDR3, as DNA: TGCAGCGTTGAGGGACTAGCGGGAGAGAAACAAGAGACCCAGTACTTC. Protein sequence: CSVEGLAGEKQETQYF.

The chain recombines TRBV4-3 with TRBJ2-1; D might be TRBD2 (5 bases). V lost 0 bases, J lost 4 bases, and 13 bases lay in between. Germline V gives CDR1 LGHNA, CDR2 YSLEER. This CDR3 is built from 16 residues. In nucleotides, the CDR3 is TGCGCCAGCAGCCAAGAACTTGAAGCGGTTTACAATGAGCAGTTCTTC. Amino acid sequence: CASSQELEAVYNEQFF.

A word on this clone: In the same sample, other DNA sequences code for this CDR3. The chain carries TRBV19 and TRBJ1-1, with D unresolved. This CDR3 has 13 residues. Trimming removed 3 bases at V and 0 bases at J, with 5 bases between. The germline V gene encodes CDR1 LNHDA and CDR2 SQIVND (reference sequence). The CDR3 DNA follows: TGTGCCAGTAGTATTGGAGTGAACACTGAAGCTTTCTTT. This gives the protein CASSIGVNTEAFF.

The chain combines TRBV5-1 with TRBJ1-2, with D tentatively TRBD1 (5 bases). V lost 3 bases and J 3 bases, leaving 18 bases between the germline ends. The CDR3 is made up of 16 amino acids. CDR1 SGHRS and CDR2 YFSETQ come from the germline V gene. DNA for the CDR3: TGCGCCAGCAGCTCACACCCCGGGGGAGGTGACTATGGCTACACCTTC. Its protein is CASSSHPGGGDYGYTF.

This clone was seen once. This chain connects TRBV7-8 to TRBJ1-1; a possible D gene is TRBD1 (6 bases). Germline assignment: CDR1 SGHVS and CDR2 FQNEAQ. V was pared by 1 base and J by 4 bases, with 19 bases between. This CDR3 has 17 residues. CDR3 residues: CASSLGSRAGESTEAFF. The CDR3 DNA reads TGTGCCAGCAGCTTAGGGTCCAGGGCAGGGGAGAGCACTGAAGCTTTCTTT.

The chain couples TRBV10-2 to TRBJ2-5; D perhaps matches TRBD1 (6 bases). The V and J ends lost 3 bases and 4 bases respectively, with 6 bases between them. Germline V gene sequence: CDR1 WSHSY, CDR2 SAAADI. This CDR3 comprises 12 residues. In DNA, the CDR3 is TGCGCCAGCAGTGAAGGGGGAGAGACCCAGTACTTC. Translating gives CASSEGGETQYF.

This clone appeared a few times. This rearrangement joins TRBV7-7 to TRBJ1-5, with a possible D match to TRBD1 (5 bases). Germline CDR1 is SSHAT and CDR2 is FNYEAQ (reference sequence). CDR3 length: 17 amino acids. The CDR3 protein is CAPISGRGHYSNQPQHF. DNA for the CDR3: TGTGCTCCGATATCTGGTAGGGGTCATTATAGCAATCAGCCCCAGCATTTT.